Each of the 21 T cell receptor beta chains below was sequenced from the same sample in a study of blood T cells in healthy people across ages. It was with a sample-barcoded 5' primer and a J-beta primer mix that a second PCR of roughly 7 to 12 cycles was run. TCRdb re-called the 5' RACE reads through MiXCR, storing one row per CDR3 protein. The data contain around 1,800,000 distinct CDR3 sequences, around 42% of them singletons. The sequenced material came from blood. These receptors were collected from a human donor in good health.

The chain uses TRBV19 and TRBJ1-1, with D possibly being TRBD1 (6 bases). With 4 bases removed from V and 4 bases from J, the gap between germline ends came to 13 bases. The germline V gene encodes CDR1 LNHDA and CDR2 SQIVND (reference sequence). There are 14 residues in the CDR3. DNA for the CDR3: TGTGCCAGTAGTACCGCAGGGGACGGCACTGAAGCTTTCTTT. This codes for CASSTAGDGTEAFF.

The chain has TRBV5-7 and TRBJ1-5; D is uncertain. TRBV5-7 is an open reading frame, and its role is uncertain. CDR3 size: 17 residues. The germline V and J ends were trimmed by 0 bases and 3 bases, with 16 bases remaining between them. This CDR3 reads CASSLAVYFGVNQPQHF. As DNA, the CDR3 is TGTGCCAGCAGCTTGGCCGTATATTTCGGAGTCAATCAGCCCCAGCATTTT.

The CDR3: CASSLRARTPLEPQHF. In DNA form, the CDR3 reads TGTGCCAGCAGCTTAAGAGCTAGAACCCCTTTGGAGCCCCAGCATTTT. The chain couples TRBV7-2 to TRBJ1-5, with unresolved D. This CDR3 spans 16 amino acids. Germline CDR1 reads SGHTA; CDR2 reads FQGNSA. The V end lost 2 bases, the J end lost 8 bases, and 19 bases lay between the germline ends. The whole variable domain, remainder taken from reference TRBV7-2 and TRBJ1-5, is GAGVSQSPSNKVTEKGKDVELRCDPISGHTALYWYRQSLGQGLEFLIYFQGNSAPDKSGLPSDRFSAERTGGSVSTLTIQRTQQEDSAVYLCASSLRARTPLEPQHFGDGTRLSIL.

This sequence joins TRBV4-2 and TRBJ1-6, with D perhaps TRBD1 (6 bases). V dropped 0 bases and J dropped 7 bases, with 16 bases sitting between them. The CDR3 extends over 17 amino acids. Germline CDR1 and CDR2: LGHNA and YNFKEQ. The CDR3 sequence: CASSQEGGGWNNSPLHF. Written as DNA, the CDR3 is TGTGCCAGCAGCCAAGAAGGGGGGGGATGGAACAATTCACCCCTCCACTTT.

This clonotype was observed a single time. CDR3 region: CASRGRTDGGLRPQHF. CDR3 DNA: TGTGCCAGCAGGGGAAGGACGGACGGAGGCCTCAGGCCCCAGCATTTT. The chain is built from TRBV2 and TRBJ1-5, with D unclear. Looked up from germline, CDR1 is SNHLY and CDR2 is FYNNEI. The CDR3 is 16 residues long. V dropped 6 bases and J dropped 9 bases, with 24 bases sitting between them.

This clonotype came up a few times. This chain connects TRBV6-5 to TRBJ2-5; TRBD2 matches 11 bases. Losses at the gene ends were 4 bases for V and 4 bases for J; bases not matched to a gene: 14. Germline V gene sequence: CDR1 MNHEY, CDR2 SVGAGI. This CDR3 is 18 amino acids long. The CDR3 region is CASSSRQASGGPRETQYF. For the CDR3, the DNA is TGTGCCAGCAGTTCTCGACAGGCTAGCGGGGGGCCACGAGAGACCCAGTACTTC.

V gene TRBV7-2 combines with J gene TRBJ1-3; TRBD1 might be the D (5 bases). The CDR3 length is 14 residues. CDR1 is SGHTA and CDR2 is FQGNSA in the germline V gene. Trimming stripped 6 bases from V and 3 bases from J, with 12 bases between. CDR3 in DNA: TGTGCCAGCAGTCTCCAAAGGGGTGGAAACACCATATATTTT. This sequence encodes CASSLQRGGNTIYF.

J is TRBJ2-1 and V is TRBV11-2; D remains ambiguous. CDR1 is SGHAT, CDR2 FQNNGV, per germline. The CDR3 has 19 residues. V lost 1 base, J lost 0 bases, and 19 bases lay in between. The CDR3 spells CASSLGYNRSPYSYNEQFF. The CDR3 nucleotides read TGTGCCAGCAGCTTAGGGTACAATCGCTCCCCTTACTCCTACAATGAGCAGTTCTTC.

This clonotype was seen more than once but under ten times. The chain employs TRBV15 and TRBJ2-1; D not resolved. The CDR3 covers 16 residues. Germline V lookup: CDR1 LNHNV, CDR2 YYDKDF (reference sequence). V was shortened by 3 bases and J by 10 bases, with 22 bases between the two germline ends. The CDR3 loop is CATSRVGYSPSDEQFF. The CDR3 coding sequence is TGTGCCACCAGCAGGGTCGGGTACAGCCCATCGGACGAGCAGTTCTTC. The whole variable domain, filled in from reference TRBV15 and TRBJ2-1, reads DAMVIQNPRYQVTQFGKPVTLSCSQTLNHNVMYWYQQKSSQAPKLLFHYYDKDFNNEADTPDNFQSRRPNTSFCFLDIRSPGLGDTAMYLCATSRVGYSPSDEQFFGPGTRLTVL.

The rearrangement uses TRBV7-9 and TRBJ2-1; 7 bases fit TRBD1. Germline V CDR1 and CDR2: SEHNR, FQNEAQ (reference sequence). J gave up 8 bases and V 5 bases, and 9 bases lay outside the gene matches. This CDR3 has 14 amino acids. The DNA for the CDR3 is TGTGCCAGCAGCCCCTACCCTCAGGGGGATGAGCAGTTCTTC. Translated, it gives CASSPYPQGDEQFF.

The chain couples TRBV6-2 or TRBV6-3 to TRBJ2-5; TRBD2 might be the D (6 bases). V lost 8 bases and J 4 bases, leaving 14 bases between the germline ends. Germline V gene lookup returns CDR1 MNHEY and CDR2 SVGEGT. The CDR3 runs 13 residues. CDR3 DNA: TGTGCCAGCCGTAGTAACGGGGGAGAGACCCAGTACTTC. This codes for CASRSNGGETQYF.

The chain couples TRBV6-5 to TRBJ1-1, with 9 bases matching TRBD1. Germline lookup yields CDR1 MNHEY and CDR2 SVGAGI. CDR3 length: 15 amino acids. Trimming removed 7 bases from V and 4 bases from J; junction bases left unmatched: 10. The CDR3 nucleotides are TGTGCCAGCACCTTGGGACAGGGCGTCCGCACTGAAGCTTTCTTT. It is translated as CASTLGQGVRTEAFF.

The genes are TRBV20-1 and TRBJ2-5; a weak D match, TRBD1 (5 bases). The DNA matches TRBJ2-7 better at its end, which makes the J call doubtful. The CDR3 runs 15 residues. The germline V gene encodes CDR1 DFQATT and CDR2 SNEGSKA (reference sequence). CDR3 loop: CSARDSVGQTYEQYF. The CDR3 DNA is TGCAGTGCTAGAGACTCGGTGGGGCAGACCTACGAGCAGTACTTC.

This clonotype was recorded many times. This rearrangement joins TRBV5-4 to TRBJ1-2; TRBD1 might be the D (5 bases). Germline CDR1 and CDR2: SGHNT and YYREEE (reference sequence). This CDR3 is built from 14 residues. V was trimmed by 0 bases and J by 1 base, leaving 7 bases between them. The CDR3 sequence is CASSLDQGNYGYTF. The DNA of the CDR3 is TGTGCCAGCAGCTTGGACCAGGGTAACTATGGCTACACCTTC.

The sample holds a few counts of this clonotype. An end of the junction differs from the germline gene, which may be a read error. The genes are TRBV20-1 and TRBJ2-4; D is unresolved. The CDR3 contains 13 residues. Germline V CDR1 and CDR2: DFQATT, SNEGSKA (reference sequence). DNA for the CDR3: TGCAGTGCTAGAGATACAGCCGAAAACATTCAGTACTTC. Protein product: CSARDTAENIQYF.

About this clonotype: The junction shows a germline mismatch at one end, possibly a read error. This chain connects TRBV4-1 to TRBJ1-2; TRBD1 matches 7 bases. CDR3 length: 15 amino acids. Germline V lookup: CDR1 MGHRA, CDR2 YSYEKL. The CDR3 sequence: CASTQYAETGNGCTF. CDR3 bases: TGCGCCAGCACCCAATATGCCGAGACAGGGAATGGCTGCACCTTC.

This clonotype has a handful of counts. V usage is TRBV5-1 and J usage is TRBJ2-5; TRBD2 agrees at 9 bases. V trimming: 1 base; J trimming: 1 base; junction bases outside the gene matches: 8. The V gene's germline CDR1 is SGHRS and CDR2 YFSETQ. CDR3 length: 17 amino acids. The CDR3 loop reads CASSLFSGGLLQETQYF. As DNA, the CDR3 is TGCGCCAGCAGCTTGTTTAGCGGGGGCCTCCTCCAAGAGACCCAGTACTTC.

The V gene is TRBV15, the J gene TRBJ2-6; D unresolved. Germline CDR1 reads LNHNV; CDR2 reads YYDKDF (reference sequence). The CDR3 is 16 amino acids. The V end lost 1 base, the J end lost 2 bases, and 9 bases lay between the germline ends. Written as DNA, the CDR3 is TGTGCCACCAGCAGAGGATCGGGTACTGGGGCCAACGTCCTGACTTTC. Translation gives CATSRGSGTGANVLTF.

This rearrangement joins TRBV27 to TRBJ2-1; 12 nucleotides align to TRBD2. The J call could be wrong; TRBJ2-7 is a better fit for the DNA end. The germline gives CDR1 MNHEY, CDR2 SMNVEV (reference sequence). The CDR3 is 16 residues long. Here the CDR3 reads CASSPSGGATYNEQYF. DNA for the CDR3: TGTGCCAGCAGTCCTAGCGGGGGGGCCACCTACAATGAGCAGTACTTC.

This clonotype occurred many times. The gene calls are TRBV6-2 or TRBV6-3 and TRBJ2-7; TRBD1 or TRBD2 may be the D gene (5 bases each). The CDR3 contains 14 residues. V lost 2 bases, J lost 0 bases, and 8 bases lay in between. CDR1 and CDR2 (germline): MNHEY, SVGEGT. CDR3 coding DNA: TGTGCCAGCAGTTACGCAGGGAGCTCCTACGAGCAGTACTTC. Translated, it gives CASSYAGSSYEQYF.

This chain uses TRBV5-6 with TRBJ2-7; 9 bases fit TRBD1. Germline V gene sequence: CDR1 SGHDT, CDR2 YYEEEE. Unmatched junction bases numbered 12, after V lost 3 bases and J lost 2 bases. The CDR3 has 17 amino acids. CDR3 loop: CASSSIQQGAVTYEQYF. The CDR3 nucleotides are TGTGCCAGCAGCTCCATCCAACAGGGGGCGGTGACCTACGAGCAGTACTTC.